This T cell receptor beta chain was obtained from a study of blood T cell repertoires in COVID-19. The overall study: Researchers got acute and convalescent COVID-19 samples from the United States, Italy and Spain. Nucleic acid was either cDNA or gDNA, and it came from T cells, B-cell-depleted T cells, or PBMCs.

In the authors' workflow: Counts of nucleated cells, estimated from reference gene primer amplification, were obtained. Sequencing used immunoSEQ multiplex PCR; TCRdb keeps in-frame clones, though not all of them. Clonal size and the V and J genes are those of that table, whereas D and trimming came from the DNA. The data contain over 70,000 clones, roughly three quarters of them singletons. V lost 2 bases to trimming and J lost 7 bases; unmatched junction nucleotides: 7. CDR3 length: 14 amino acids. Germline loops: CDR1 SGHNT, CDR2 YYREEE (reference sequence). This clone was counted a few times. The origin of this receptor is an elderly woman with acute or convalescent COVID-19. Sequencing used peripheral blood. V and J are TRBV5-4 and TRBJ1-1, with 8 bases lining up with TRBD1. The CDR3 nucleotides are TGTGCCAGCAGCTTCAGGGGGCGCTTAGTTGAAGCTTTCTTT. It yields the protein CASSFRGRLVEAFF.